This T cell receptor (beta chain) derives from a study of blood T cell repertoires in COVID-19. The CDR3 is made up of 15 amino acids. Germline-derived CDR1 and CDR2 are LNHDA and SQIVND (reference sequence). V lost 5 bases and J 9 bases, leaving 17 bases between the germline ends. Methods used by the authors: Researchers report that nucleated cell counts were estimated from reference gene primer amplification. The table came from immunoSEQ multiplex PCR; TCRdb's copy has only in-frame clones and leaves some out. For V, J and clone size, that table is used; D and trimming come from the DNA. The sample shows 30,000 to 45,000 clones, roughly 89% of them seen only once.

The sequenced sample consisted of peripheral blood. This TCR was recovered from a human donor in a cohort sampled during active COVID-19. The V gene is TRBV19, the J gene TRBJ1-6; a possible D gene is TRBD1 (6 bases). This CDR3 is CASSAPSGGLSPLHF. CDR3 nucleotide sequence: TGTGCCAGTAGTGCACCCTCGGGGGGGCTTTCACCCCTCCACTTT.